Each of the 18 T cell receptor beta chains below was sequenced from the same sample in a study of cytomegalovirus exposure and HLA in healthy donors. Primers included in the PCR were 60 Vbeta and 13 Jbeta primers. Profiled with immunoSEQ multiplex PCR; TCRdb holds only in-frame clones, not every one. The sample yields 85,000 to 130,000 clones, about 71% seen once. What was sequenced was PBMCs. These receptors were taken from a boy younger than 18 in good health and CMV-seronegative.

The chain recombines TRBV7-2 with TRBJ1-5; TRBD1 agrees at 11 bases. The trim removed 5 bases at V and 2 bases at J, leaving 5 bases unmatched. CDR1 and CDR2 (germline): SGHTA, FQGNSA. The CDR3 covers 16 residues. DNA for the CDR3: TGTGCCAGCAGCCCAGAGGGACAGGGGGGCAATCAGCCCCAGCATTTT. Its translation: CASSPEGQGGNQPQHF.

J is TRBJ2-3 and V is TRBV6-4; TRBD2 agrees at 8 bases. The CDR3 runs 16 residues. V gave up 3 bases and J gave up 10 bases; unmatched junction bases: 15. Germline assignment: CDR1 MRHNA and CDR2 SNTAGT. Written as DNA, the CDR3 is TGTGCCAGCAGTGAACTTATAGCGGGAACGAGAAGGGCGCAGTATTTT. This gives the protein CASSELIAGTRRAQYF.

In this sample, this clone turned up a few times. This chain joins TRBV5-4 and TRBJ1-2; a possible D gene is TRBD1 (6 bases). Germline V gene sequence: CDR1 SGHNT, CDR2 YYREEE (reference sequence). The CDR3 extends over 14 amino acids. V gave up 4 bases and J gave up 2 bases, with 12 bases separating them. The chain's CDR3 is CASSRGQFNYGYTF. The DNA of the CDR3 is TGTGCCAGCAGCCGAGGACAGTTCAACTATGGCTACACCTTC. The whole variable domain, filled in from reference TRBV5-4 and TRBJ1-2, reads ETGVTQSPTHLIKTRGQQVTLRCSSQSGHNTVSWYQQALGQGPQFIFQYYREEENGRGNFPPRFSGLQFPNYSSELNVNALELDDSALYLCASSRGQFNYGYTFGSGTRLTVV.

This clone has only a few counts. This chain joins TRBV6-5 and TRBJ1-2; 10 bases match TRBD1. V shed 6 bases, J shed 3 bases, and the junction held 4 bases outside the gene matches. The CDR3 sequence is 14 residues long. Germline lookup yields CDR1 MNHEY and CDR2 SVGAGI. CDR3 protein: CASRTGQGYYGYTF. Here the CDR3 DNA reads TGTGCCAGCAGGACGGGACAGGGGTACTATGGCTACACCTTC.

The chain is built from TRBV2 and TRBJ2-1, with 7 bases identical to TRBD2. V gave up 4 bases and J gave up 8 bases; unmatched junction bases: 8. The CDR3 covers 14 residues. Germline values: CDR1 SNHLY, CDR2 FYNNEI. The CDR3 spells CASSGSGIRDEQFF. The CDR3 DNA follows: TGTGCCAGCAGTGGGAGCGGGATTCGCGATGAGCAGTTCTTC.

The J gene is TRBJ2-1, the V gene TRBV28; 10 bases fit TRBD1. The germline CDR1 and CDR2 sequences are MDHEN and SYDVKM. Trimming took 5 bases from V and 5 from J; bases not matched to a gene: 18. The CDR3 has 19 amino acids. CDR3 protein: CASSPRDRGRREPNNEQFF. The CDR3 DNA sequence: TGTGCCAGCAGTCCCCGGGACAGGGGCAGGAGGGAACCTAACAATGAGCAGTTCTTC.

The J gene is TRBJ1-1, the V gene TRBV30; 9 nucleotides agree with TRBD1. This CDR3 region has 14 residues. CDR1 and CDR2 (germline): GTSNPN, SVGIG (reference sequence). V shed 0 bases, J shed 7 bases, and the junction held 6 bases outside the gene matches. DNA of the CDR3: TGTGCCTGGAGTGTACTCGGGACAGGGAATGAAGCTTTCTTT. It codes for CAWSVLGTGNEAFF.

The chain couples TRBV6-1 to TRBJ2-1, with a tentative D call TRBD1 (5 bases). The CDR3 totals 15 residues. V lost 4 bases and J lost 3, with 13 bases in between. Per the germline V gene, CDR1 is MNHNS and CDR2 is SASEGT. CDR3 sequence: CASSVTGGLYNEQFF. The DNA of the CDR3 is TGTGCCAGCAGTGTAACAGGTGGGCTCTACAATGAGCAGTTCTTC.

The chain joins TRBV7-2 to TRBJ2-3, with 10 bases aligning to TRBD2. Germline CDR1 is SGHTA and CDR2 is FQGNSA. There are 16 residues in the CDR3. Trimming cost V 4 bases and J 2 bases; bases outside gene matches: 6. The chain's CDR3 is CASSYRTSGHTDTQYF. CDR3 nucleotide sequence: TGTGCCAGCAGCTATAGGACTAGCGGTCACACAGATACGCAGTATTTT.

The genes are TRBV7-2 and TRBJ2-4; 7 bases match TRBD1. Germline lookup yields CDR1 SGHTA and CDR2 FQGNSA. The CDR3 spans 14 residues. V dropped 5 bases and J dropped 5; count of bases not matched to a gene: 6. CDR3 in amino acids: CASSVRQGENIQYF. The CDR3 DNA reads TGTGCCAGCAGCGTAAGACAGGGAGAAAACATTCAGTACTTC.

This clone was observed once. The rearrangement joins TRBV6-5 to TRBJ2-2, with D unresolved. Germline V gives CDR1 MNHEY, CDR2 SVGAGI. The CDR3 is 13 amino acids. V was shortened by 6 bases and J by 7 bases, with 12 bases between the two germline ends. DNA of the CDR3: TGTGCCAGCAGACTTGGTAATTTCGGGGAGCTGTTTTTT. This codes for CASRLGNFGELFF.

This chain uses TRBV18 with TRBJ2-2; D gene uncertain. V was shortened by 3 bases and J by 1 base, with 6 bases between the two germline ends. Germline CDR1 KGHSH, CDR2 LQKENI. This CDR3 contains 14 residues. The CDR3 reads CASSPHGNTGELFF. The CDR3 nucleotides are TGTGCCAGCTCACCTCACGGGAACACCGGGGAGCTGTTTTTT.

This clone has only a few counts. The chain is built from TRBV11-3 and TRBJ2-2; perhaps TRBD1 as D (6 bases). Germline V gene sequence: CDR1 SGHNT, CDR2 YENEEA. The CDR3 runs to 15 residues. Trimming cost V 5 bases and J 2 bases, with 12 bases left between them. The DNA of the CDR3 is TGTGCCAGCAGCCCCGACGGGACAAACACCGGGGAGCTGTTTTTT. It yields the protein CASSPDGTNTGELFF.

There are a few counts of this clone. The chain recombines TRBV14 with TRBJ2-7; 12 positions match TRBD1. CDR3 length equals 16 residues. Trimming took 5 bases from V and 3 from J; bases not matched to a gene: 8. Germline V gene data show CDR1 as SGHDN and CDR2 as FVKESK. CDR3 loop: CASSKGQGARNYEQYF. Written as DNA, the CDR3 is TGTGCCAGCAGCAAGGGACAGGGGGCCAGGAACTACGAGCAGTACTTC.

This clone was counted once. The chain combines TRBV14 with TRBJ1-6, with D maybe TRBD1 (5 bases). The length of the CDR3 is 14 residues. Germline lookup yields CDR1 SGHDN and CDR2 FVKESK. V was shortened by 1 base and J by 9 bases, with 10 bases between the two germline ends. CDR3 in amino acids: CASSQGYRTSPLHF. Here the CDR3 DNA reads TGTGCCAGCAGCCAAGGGTACAGGACTTCACCCCTCCACTTT. Complete variable domain (other parts from reference TRBV14 and TRBJ1-6): EAGVTQFPSHSVIEKGQTVTLRCDPISGHDNLYWYRRVMGKEIKFLLHFVKESKQDESGMPNNRFLAERTGGTYSTLKVQPAELEDSGVYFCASSQGYRTSPLHFGNGTRLTVT.

This rearrangement joins TRBV19 to TRBJ1-4; D unclear. Trimming pared 6 bases from V and 8 bases from J, leaving 16 bases between. CDR3 length equals 14 residues. In germline, CDR1 is LNHDA, CDR2 SQIVND (reference sequence). Here the CDR3 DNA reads TGTGCCAGTAGCCACACCTGGGAGGTAGAAAAACTGTTTTTT. Encoded protein: CASSHTWEVEKLFF.

The J gene is TRBJ1-4, the V gene TRBV6-5; D is perhaps TRBD1 (5 bases). V dropped 2 bases and J dropped 11 bases, with 18 bases sitting between them. CDR3 length: 15 amino acids. Germline CDR1 MNHEY, CDR2 SVGAGI. CDR3 bases: TGTGCCAGCAGTTACCTGGGGGGGACTCGGGAGAAACTGTTTTTT. It encodes CASSYLGGTREKLFF.

The V and J genes are TRBV28 and TRBJ2-1; D not resolved. This CDR3 is built from 13 residues. V dropped 2 bases and J dropped 10 bases, with 12 bases sitting between them. In germline, CDR1 is MDHEN, CDR2 SYDVKM. CDR3 DNA: TGTGCCAGCAGTTTAGGGCCAAATAGAGAGCAGTTCTTC. Translated, it gives CASSLGPNREQFF.